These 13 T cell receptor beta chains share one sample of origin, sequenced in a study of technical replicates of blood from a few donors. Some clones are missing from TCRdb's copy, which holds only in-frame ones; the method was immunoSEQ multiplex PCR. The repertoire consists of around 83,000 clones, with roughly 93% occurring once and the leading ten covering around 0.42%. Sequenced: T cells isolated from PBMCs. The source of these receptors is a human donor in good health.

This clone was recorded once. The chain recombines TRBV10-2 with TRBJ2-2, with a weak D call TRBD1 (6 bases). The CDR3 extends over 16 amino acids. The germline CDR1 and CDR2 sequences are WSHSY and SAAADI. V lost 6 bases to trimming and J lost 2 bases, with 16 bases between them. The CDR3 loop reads CASRLAGQINTGELFF. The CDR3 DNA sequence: TGCGCCAGCAGATTGGCAGGACAGATCAACACCGGGGAGCTGTTTTTT.

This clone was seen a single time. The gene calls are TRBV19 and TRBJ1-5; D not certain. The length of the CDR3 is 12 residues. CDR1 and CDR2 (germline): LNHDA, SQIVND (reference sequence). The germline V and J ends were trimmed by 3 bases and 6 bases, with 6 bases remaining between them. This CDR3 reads CASSIRPQPQHF. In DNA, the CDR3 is TGTGCCAGTAGTATCAGGCCTCAGCCCCAGCATTTT. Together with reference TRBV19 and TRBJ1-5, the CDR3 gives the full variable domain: DGGITQSPKYLFRKEGQNVTLSCEQNLNHDAMYWYRQDPGQGLRLIYYSQIVNDFQKGDIAEGYSVSREKKESFPLTVTSAQKNPTAFYLCASSIRPQPQHFGDGTRLSIL.

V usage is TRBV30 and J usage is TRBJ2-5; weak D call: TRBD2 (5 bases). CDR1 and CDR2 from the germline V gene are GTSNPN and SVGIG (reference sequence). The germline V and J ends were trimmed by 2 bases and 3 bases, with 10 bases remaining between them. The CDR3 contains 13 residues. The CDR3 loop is CAWSLGSKETQYF. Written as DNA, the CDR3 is TGTGCCTGGAGTTTAGGGAGCAAAGAGACCCAGTACTTC.

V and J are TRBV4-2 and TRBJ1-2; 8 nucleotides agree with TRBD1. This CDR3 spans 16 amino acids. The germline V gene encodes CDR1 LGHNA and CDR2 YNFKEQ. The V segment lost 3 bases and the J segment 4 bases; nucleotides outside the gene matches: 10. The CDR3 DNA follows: TGTGCCAGCAGCCAGGGCAGGGGGCGAGGTGGCTATGGCTACACCTTC. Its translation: CASSQGRGRGGYGYTF.

CDR3 sequence (DNA): TGTGCCAGCAGCCAAGATCTCGGGACAGAATACGAGCAGTACTTC. It yields the protein CASSQDLGTEYEQYF. The chain links TRBV14 to TRBJ2-7, with 7 bases that match TRBD1. V was clipped by 0 bases and J by 4 bases; unmatched bases: 6. This CDR3 has 15 residues. Germline lookup yields CDR1 SGHDN and CDR2 FVKESK.

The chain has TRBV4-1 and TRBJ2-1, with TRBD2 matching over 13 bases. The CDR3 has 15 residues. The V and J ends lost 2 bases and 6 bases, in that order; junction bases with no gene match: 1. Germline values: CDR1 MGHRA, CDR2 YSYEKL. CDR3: CASSQTSGRANEQFF. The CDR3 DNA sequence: TGCGCCAGCAGCCAAACTAGCGGGAGGGCCAATGAGCAGTTCTTC.

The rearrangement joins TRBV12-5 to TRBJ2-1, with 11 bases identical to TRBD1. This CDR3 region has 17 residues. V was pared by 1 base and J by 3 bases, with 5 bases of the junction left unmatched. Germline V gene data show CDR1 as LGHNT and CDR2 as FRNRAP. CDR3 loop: CASGLGSGTGGYNEQFF. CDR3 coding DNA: TGTGCTAGTGGTTTGGGATCCGGGACAGGGGGCTACAATGAGCAGTTCTTC.

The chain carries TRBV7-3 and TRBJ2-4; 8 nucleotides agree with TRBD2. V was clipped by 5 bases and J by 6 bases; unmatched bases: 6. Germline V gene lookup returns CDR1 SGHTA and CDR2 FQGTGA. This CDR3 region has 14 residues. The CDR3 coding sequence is TGTGCCAGCAGCCCAGTAGCGGGATCAAACATTCAGTACTTC. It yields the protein CASSPVAGSNIQYF. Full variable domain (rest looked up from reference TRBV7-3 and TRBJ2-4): GAGVSQTPSNKVTEKGKYVELRCDPISGHTALYWYRQSLGQGPEFLIYFQGTGAADDSGLPNDRFFAVRPEGSVSTLKIQRTERGDSAVYLCASSPVAGSNIQYFGAGTRLSVL.

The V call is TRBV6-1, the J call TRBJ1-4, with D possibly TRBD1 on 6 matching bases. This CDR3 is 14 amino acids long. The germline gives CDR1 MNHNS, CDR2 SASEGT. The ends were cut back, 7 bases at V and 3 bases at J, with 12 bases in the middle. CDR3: CASTTGSSNEKLFF. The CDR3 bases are TGTGCCAGCACTACAGGGAGTTCTAATGAAAAACTGTTTTTT.

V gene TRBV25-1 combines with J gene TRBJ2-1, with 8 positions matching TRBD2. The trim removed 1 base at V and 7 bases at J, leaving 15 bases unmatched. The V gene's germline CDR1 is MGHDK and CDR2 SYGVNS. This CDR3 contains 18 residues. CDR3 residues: CASSELWGQSGRANEQFF. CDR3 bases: TGTGCCAGCAGTGAATTATGGGGGCAAAGCGGGAGAGCAAATGAGCAGTTCTTC.

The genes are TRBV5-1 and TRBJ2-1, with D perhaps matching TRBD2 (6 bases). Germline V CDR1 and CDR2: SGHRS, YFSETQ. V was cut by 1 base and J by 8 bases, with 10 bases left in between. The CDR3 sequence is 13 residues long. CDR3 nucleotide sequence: TGCGCCAGCAGCTTGATGCGGGGTGATGAGCAGTTCTTC. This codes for CASSLMRGDEQFF.

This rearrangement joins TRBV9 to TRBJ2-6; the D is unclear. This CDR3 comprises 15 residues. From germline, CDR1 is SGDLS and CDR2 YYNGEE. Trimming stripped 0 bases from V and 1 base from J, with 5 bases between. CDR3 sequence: CASSVARSGANVLTF. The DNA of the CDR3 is TGTGCCAGCAGCGTAGCGAGGTCTGGGGCCAACGTCCTGACTTTC.

CDR3 sequence reads: CASSFWDRGKNEQFF. The CDR3 DNA reads TGCGCCAGCAGCTTCTGGGACAGGGGGAAGAATGAGCAGTTCTTC. This chain links TRBV5-1 with TRBJ2-1, with 11 positions matching TRBD1. This CDR3 has 15 amino acids. V trimming: 2 bases; J trimming: 7 bases; junction bases outside the gene matches: 5. Germline-derived CDR1 and CDR2 are SGHRS and YFSETQ.